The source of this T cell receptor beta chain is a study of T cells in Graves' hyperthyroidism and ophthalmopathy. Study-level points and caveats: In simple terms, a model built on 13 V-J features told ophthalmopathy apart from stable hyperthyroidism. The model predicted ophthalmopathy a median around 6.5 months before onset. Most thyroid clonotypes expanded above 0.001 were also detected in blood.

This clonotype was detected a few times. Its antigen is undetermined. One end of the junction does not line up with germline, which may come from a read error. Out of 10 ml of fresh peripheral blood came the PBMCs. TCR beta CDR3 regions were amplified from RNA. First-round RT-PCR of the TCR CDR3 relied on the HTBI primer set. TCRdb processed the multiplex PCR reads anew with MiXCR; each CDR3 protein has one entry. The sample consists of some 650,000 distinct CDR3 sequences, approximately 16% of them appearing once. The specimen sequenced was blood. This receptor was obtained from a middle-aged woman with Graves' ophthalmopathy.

CDR3 residues: CAGSFGGGGNEQFF. The CDR3 bases are TGTGCCGGCAGCTTTGGCGGAGGGGGGAATGAGCAGTTCTTC. The gene calls are TRBV5-5 and TRBJ2-1; D is possibly TRBD1 or TRBD2 (6 bases each). CDR3 length: 14 residues. Looked up from germline, CDR1 is SGHKS and CDR2 is YYEKEE (reference sequence).